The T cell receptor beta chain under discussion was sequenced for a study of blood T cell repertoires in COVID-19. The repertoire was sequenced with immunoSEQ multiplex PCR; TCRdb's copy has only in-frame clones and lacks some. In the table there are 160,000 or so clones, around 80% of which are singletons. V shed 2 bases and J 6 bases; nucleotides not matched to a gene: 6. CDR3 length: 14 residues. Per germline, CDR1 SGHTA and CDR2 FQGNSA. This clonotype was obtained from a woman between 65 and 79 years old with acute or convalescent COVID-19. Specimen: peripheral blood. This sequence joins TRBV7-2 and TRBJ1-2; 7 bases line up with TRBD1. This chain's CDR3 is CASSLSPTGNGYTF. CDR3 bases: TGTGCCAGCAGCTTAAGCCCGACAGGGAATGGCTACACCTTC.